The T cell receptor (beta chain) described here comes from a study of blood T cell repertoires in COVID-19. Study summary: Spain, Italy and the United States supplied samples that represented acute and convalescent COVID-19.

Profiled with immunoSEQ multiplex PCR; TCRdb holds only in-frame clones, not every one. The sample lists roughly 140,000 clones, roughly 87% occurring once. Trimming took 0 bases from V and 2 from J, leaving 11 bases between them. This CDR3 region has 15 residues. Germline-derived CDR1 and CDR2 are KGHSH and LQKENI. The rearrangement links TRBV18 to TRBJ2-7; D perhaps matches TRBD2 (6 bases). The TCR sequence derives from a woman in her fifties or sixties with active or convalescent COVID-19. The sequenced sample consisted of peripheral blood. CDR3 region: CASSPPPTGAYEQYF. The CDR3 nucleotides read TGTGCCAGCTCACCACCCCCTACGGGGGCCTACGAGCAGTACTTC.